This record covers a single T cell receptor (beta chain). CDR1 is SGHTA, CDR2 FQGNSA, per germline. The CDR3 covers 14 residues. Trimming took off 3 bases at V and 1 base at J, with 9 bases between the two ends. The sample belongs to a study of blood T cell repertoires in COVID-19. Per the original methods: Cell counts per sample came from amplifying reference gene primers. Clones were sequenced by immunoSEQ multiplex PCR, and TCRdb holds only the in-frame ones, with some missing. D and trimming were read from the DNA, whereas the V and J calls and clone size are those reported in that table. The table shows some 250,000 clones, with more than 70% occurring only once.

The V and J genes are TRBV7-2 and TRBJ2-5; a weak D match, TRBD1 (6 bases). The sequence was collected from a middle-aged man with active or convalescent COVID-19. Sequenced sample: peripheral blood. CDR3 sequence reads: CASSFGQLQETQYF. Here the CDR3 DNA reads TGTGCCAGCAGCTTTGGACAGCTCCAAGAGACCCAGTACTTC.